Below, 31 T cell receptor beta chains from the same sample are listed, as sequenced in a study of vaccination and CD4 T cells after COVID-19. Time point given: late sampling 161 to 241 days after vaccination in three convalescent patients. The treatment here: roughly 11-day PBMC culture with coronavirus spike peptide pools or control peptides (ViraFEST assay). Antigen specificity for these receptors is unknown. The Oncomine TCR Beta short-read assay was applied to DNA of cultured CD4+ T cells. MiXCR, run by TCRdb on the PCR reads, gives a single entry per CDR3 protein. The sample includes 20,000 to 30,000 distinct CDR3 sequences, 30% seen only once; the top ten take around 2.9%. Sequencing was performed on CD4+ T cells from blood, cultured in vitro, taken about 7 months after SARS-CoV-2 vaccination. The receptors here all came from a human donor who had recovered from COVID-19.

The table lists this clonotype with a count of one. The genes are TRBV6-2 or TRBV6-3 and TRBJ1-1; TRBD1 matches 8 bases. Trimming took 5 bases from V and 5 from J; bases not matched to a gene: 7. Germline V gene lookup returns CDR1 MNHEY and CDR2 SVGEGT. The CDR3 length is 14 residues. Here the CDR3 DNA reads TGTGCCAGCAGTGAGACAGGGGTTGGAACTGAAGCTTTCTTT. Amino acids: CASSETGVGTEAFF.

There are a few counts of this clonotype. The V call is TRBV6-5, the J call TRBJ2-7; perhaps TRBD1 as D (6 bases). In germline, CDR1 is MNHEY, CDR2 SVGAGI. The V and J ends lost 3 bases and 0 bases respectively, with 12 bases between them. CDR3 length equals 15 residues. In DNA, the CDR3 is TGTGCCAGCAGTTATGGGGACATCCGCTCCTACGAGCAGTACTTC. It translates to CASSYGDIRSYEQYF.

The chain is built from TRBV7-9 and TRBJ2-3; 8 bases are shared with TRBD2. The CDR3 contains 17 residues. V trimming: 5 bases; J trimming: 2 bases; junction bases outside the gene matches: 12. The V gene's germline CDR1 is SEHNR and CDR2 FQNEAQ (reference sequence). CDR3 bases: TGTGCCAGCAGCCGCCCGGGGGGGACTACTTACACAGATACGCAGTATTTT. As protein: CASSRPGGTTYTDTQYF.

Only a few counts were recorded for this clonotype. DNA of the CDR3: TGCAGTGTCCTTCCCACTACTAGCGGGGGTGGGGTCCCCTACAATGAGCAGTTCTTC. Translation: CSVLPTTSGGGVPYNEQFF. The chain couples TRBV20-1 to TRBJ2-1, with 11 bases identical to TRBD2. Germline V gives CDR1 DFQATT, CDR2 SNEGSKA (reference sequence). The ends lost 7 bases at V and 2 bases at J; junction bases unmatched: 19. CDR3 length: 19 amino acids.

This sequence joins TRBV10-3 and TRBJ1-2, with a tentative D call TRBD1 (6 bases). The germline V and J ends were trimmed by 4 bases and 0 bases, with 6 bases remaining between them. This CDR3 region has 13 residues. The germline gives CDR1 ENHRY, CDR2 SYGVKD. The CDR3 here is CAISGQANYGYTF. CDR3 nucleotide sequence: TGTGCCATCAGTGGACAGGCTAACTATGGCTACACCTTC.

The rearrangement links TRBV19 to TRBJ2-1, with a possible D match to TRBD2 (6 bases). The V end was cut by 2 bases, the J end by 4 bases, with 15 bases between. Germline V gene data show CDR1 as LNHDA and CDR2 as SQIVND (reference sequence). This CDR3 comprises 16 residues. CDR3 in DNA: TGTGCCAGTAGTATACTGGCTAGCGAGCCATACAATGAGCAGTTCTTC. This codes for CASSILASEPYNEQFF.

This clonotype is categorized as medium-sized. The chain links TRBV19 to TRBJ2-3; D uncertain. The germline gives CDR1 LNHDA, CDR2 SQIVND (reference sequence). Trimming took 4 bases from V and 2 from J, leaving 10 bases between them. The CDR3 totals 14 residues. CDR3 region: CASSRAEPTDTQYF. The CDR3, as DNA: TGTGCCAGTAGTAGGGCTGAACCCACAGATACGCAGTATTTT. Combining the CDR3 with reference TRBV19 and TRBJ2-3 gives the whole variable domain DGGITQSPKYLFRKEGQNVTLSCEQNLNHDAMYWYRQDPGQGLRLIYYSQIVNDFQKGDIAEGYSVSREKKESFPLTVTSAQKNPTAFYLCASSRAEPTDTQYFGPGTRLTVL.

This chain joins TRBV27 and TRBJ1-5; maybe TRBD1 (5 bases). V was clipped by 6 bases and J by 3 bases, with 15 bases between them. Per the germline V gene, CDR1 is MNHEY and CDR2 is SMNVEV (reference sequence). There are 15 residues in the CDR3. The CDR3 protein is CASRSDKGLNQPQHF. The CDR3 DNA follows: TGTGCCAGCAGAAGCGACAAGGGGCTCAATCAGCCCCAGCATTTT.

This clonotype turned up a few times. J is TRBJ1-5 and V is TRBV19; D is unclear. CDR1 and CDR2 from the germline V gene are LNHDA and SQIVND (reference sequence). The CDR3 is 15 residues long. The germline V and J ends were trimmed by 3 bases and 2 bases, with 11 bases remaining between them. CDR3 nucleotide sequence: TGTGCCAGTAGTATGTCCGCGTGGGGCAATCAGCCCCAGCATTTT. This sequence encodes CASSMSAWGNQPQHF.

This chain links TRBV2 with TRBJ1-5, with TRBD1 as a possible D gene (5 bases). The CDR3 extends over 14 amino acids. V lost 2 bases and J lost 9, with 14 bases in between. Germline assignment: CDR1 SNHLY and CDR2 FYNNEI. Written as DNA, the CDR3 is TGTGCCAGCAGTGAAAGTAGGGGTTGGCGGCCCCAGCATTTT. This gives the protein CASSESRGWRPQHF.

In this sample, this clonotype turned up a few times. The rearrangement joins TRBV20-1 to TRBJ2-7, with 12 bases that match TRBD1. The CDR3 totals 17 residues. Germline loops: CDR1 DFQATT, CDR2 SNEGSKA (reference sequence). Unmatched junction bases numbered 10, after V lost 0 bases and J lost 4 bases. The CDR3 DNA reads TGCAGTGCTAGAGATGCCCTCCGGGACAGGGGGCGATACGAGCAGTACTTC. Encoded protein: CSARDALRDRGRYEQYF.

J is TRBJ2-1 and V is TRBV7-3; D not certain. V was shortened by 1 base and J by 1 base, with 11 bases between the two germline ends. The CDR3 is made up of 16 amino acids. Germline V CDR1 and CDR2: SGHTA, FQGTGA. CDR3 amino acids: CASSLRLDLSYNEQFF. The CDR3 nucleotides read TGTGCCAGCAGCTTAAGGCTAGACCTTTCCTACAATGAGCAGTTCTTC.

This clonotype is medium-sized in the sample. The chain joins TRBV6-5 to TRBJ2-5; D is unresolved. The CDR3 contains 11 residues. The V gene's germline CDR1 is MNHEY and CDR2 SVGAGI. Trimming left V 1 base short and J 5 bases short, with 2 bases between. CDR3 sequence (DNA): TGTGCCAGCAGTTACTGGGAGACCCAGTACTTC. This translates into CASSYWETQYF.

A word on this clonotype: A much larger clone lies one base from this, so it may be a read error. The CDR3 here is CASSPAGETRYF. DNA of the CDR3: TGTGCCAGCAGCCCAGCGGGGGAGACCCGGTACTTC. The chain combines TRBV7-9 with TRBJ2-5; 8 nucleotides match TRBD2. Germline V CDR1 and CDR2: SEHNR, FQNEAQ (reference sequence). The length of the CDR3 is 12 residues.

V and J are TRBV7-2 and TRBJ2-5; 8 positions agree with TRBD1. The V gene's germline CDR1 is SGHTA and CDR2 FQGNSA. This CDR3 is built from 13 residues. With 3 bases clipped from V and 11 bases from J, the junction kept 8 bases outside the gene matches. The CDR3 here is CASSLPGQAKQYF. The DNA for the CDR3 is TGTGCCAGCAGCTTGCCGGGACAGGCAAAACAGTACTTC.

The genes are TRBV7-2 and TRBJ2-7; 7 nucleotides align to TRBD2. The CDR3 sequence is 15 residues long. CDR1 SGHTA and CDR2 FQGNSA come from the germline V gene. Trimming removed 8 bases from V and 5 bases from J; junction bases left unmatched: 15. CDR3 sequence: CASVRLANLEDEQYF. The CDR3 DNA reads TGTGCCAGCGTTAGACTAGCAAACCTTGAGGACGAGCAGTACTTC.

There are a few counts of this clonotype. This chain uses TRBV7-2 with TRBJ2-1; TRBD1 matches at 11 bases. CDR1 and CDR2 from the germline V gene are SGHTA and FQGNSA. This CDR3 is built from 15 residues. With 7 bases clipped from V and 5 bases from J, the junction kept 7 bases outside the gene matches. CDR3 protein: CASTLDRGRDNEQFF. CDR3 nucleotides: TGTGCCAGCACCCTGGACAGGGGGCGCGACAATGAGCAGTTCTTC.

The chain has TRBV28 and TRBJ2-5, with TRBD2 as a possible D gene (6 bases). The CDR3 covers 18 residues. The V end was cut by 5 bases, the J end by 4 bases, with 26 bases between. Germline assignment: CDR1 MDHEN and CDR2 SYDVKM. The CDR3 loop is CASSSGGGRAWDPETQYF. Written as DNA, the CDR3 is TGTGCCAGCAGTAGTGGGGGAGGCAGGGCCTGGGACCCAGAGACCCAGTACTTC.

This clonotype was detected a few times. The chain employs TRBV20-1 and TRBJ2-3; D gene unclear. V lost 0 bases and J 4 bases, leaving 8 bases between the germline ends. This CDR3 has 13 amino acids. From germline, CDR1 is DFQATT and CDR2 SNEGSKA (reference sequence). CDR3 nucleotide sequence: TGCAGTGCTAGAGACCCCGTCCCAGATACGCAGTATTTT. It is translated as CSARDPVPDTQYF.

V is TRBV7-9 and J is TRBJ2-2; D not resolved. CDR3 length equals 13 residues. Germline CDR1 SEHNR, CDR2 FQNEAQ (reference sequence). Deletions cut 1 base from V and 7 bases from J, with 7 bases between. In DNA, the CDR3 is TGTGCCAGCAGCTTAGTTGGGGACGGGGAGCTGTTTTTT. It yields the protein CASSLVGDGELFF.

Notes on this clonotype: At one boundary the junction diverges from the germline segment, which might be a read error. The chain joins TRBV7-3 to TRBJ2-1, with D possibly called TRBD1 or TRBD2 (5 bases each). The CDR3 is 13 amino acids. Germline V lookup: CDR1 SGHTA, CDR2 FQGTGA. The CDR3 is CASSLTPSGTQFF. Here the CDR3 DNA reads TGTGCCAGCAGTTTAACTCCCTCCGGGACGCAGTTCTTC.

This rearrangement joins TRBV6-1 to TRBJ2-7; 7 bases are shared with TRBD1. The germline V gene encodes CDR1 MNHNS and CDR2 SASEGT. Trimming cost V 6 bases and J 0 bases; bases outside gene matches: 11. This CDR3 contains 16 residues. The CDR3 DNA sequence: TGTGCCAGCAGCCTAGGACAGGCCAGAGGCTCCTACGAGCAGTACTTC. Translated: CASSLGQARGSYEQYF.

In its sample, this clonotype was seen a few times. The chain combines TRBV20-1 with TRBJ2-7; TRBD2 matches at 8 bases. Trimming took 6 bases from V and 2 from J; bases not matched to a gene: 3. The CDR3 is made up of 12 amino acids. CDR1 and CDR2 (germline): DFQATT, SNEGSKA (reference sequence). CDR3 residues: CSARGGPYEQYF. The CDR3 bases are TGCAGTGCCCGGGGGGGTCCCTACGAGCAGTACTTC.

This chain connects TRBV7-2 to TRBJ2-3; 8 bases line up with TRBD1. Losses at the gene ends were 5 bases for V and 5 bases for J; bases not matched to a gene: 6. CDR3 size: 14 residues. Germline CDR1 reads SGHTA; CDR2 reads FQGNSA. CDR3 sequence reads: CASSPDREVDTQYF. Written as DNA, the CDR3 is TGTGCCAGCAGCCCGGACAGGGAGGTAGATACGCAGTATTTT.

This clonotype was observed a handful of times. J is TRBJ2-1 and V is TRBV20-1; 11 nucleotides agree with TRBD1. Germline CDR1 and CDR2: DFQATT and SNEGSKA (reference sequence). The CDR3 consists of 14 residues. The V gene end was trimmed by 6 bases and the J gene end by 7 bases; junction bases not matched to a gene: 8. The CDR3 DNA follows: TGCAGTGCATTCCACCGGGACAGGGGGAATGAGCAGTTCTTC. It is translated as CSAFHRDRGNEQFF.

The V gene is TRBV28, the J gene TRBJ2-3; no reliable D call. The CDR3 has 12 amino acids. Per germline, CDR1 MDHEN and CDR2 SYDVKM. Trimming left V 5 bases short and J 2 bases short, with 5 bases between. DNA for the CDR3: TGTGCCAGCAGTCCGTACACAGATACGCAGTATTTT. Protein: CASSPYTDTQYF. Full variable domain (remainder filled in from reference TRBV28 and TRBJ2-3): DVKVTQSSRYLVKRTGEKVFLECVQDMDHENMFWYRQDPGLGLRLIYFSYDVKMKEKGDIPEGYSVSREKKERFSLILESASTNQTSMYLCASSPYTDTQYFGPGTRLTVL.

V gene TRBV7-2 combines with J gene TRBJ2-1; D is possibly TRBD1 or TRBD2 (5 bases each). Germline CDR1 reads SGHTA; CDR2 reads FQGNSA. The CDR3 is made up of 15 amino acids. V was pared by 0 bases and J by 8 bases, with 14 bases between. The CDR3 spells CASSLAWVGRDEQFF. In nucleotides, the CDR3 is TGTGCCAGCAGCTTAGCATGGGTGGGGCGGGATGAGCAGTTCTTC.

The chain combines TRBV28 with TRBJ2-1; 7 positions match TRBD2. Trimming removed 6 bases from V and 10 bases from J; junction bases left unmatched: 6. CDR3 length: 12 amino acids. CDR1 and CDR2 (germline): MDHEN, SYDVKM. The CDR3 loop is CASSRGVGEQFF. CDR3 nucleotides: TGTGCCAGCAGCCGGGGGGTGGGCGAGCAGTTCTTC.

In this sample, this clonotype is medium-sized. The chain recombines TRBV4-1 with TRBJ1-2; no reliable D call. Trimming cost V 2 bases and J 0 bases, with 4 bases left between them. CDR1 and CDR2 (germline): MGHRA, YSYEKL. The CDR3 has 13 residues. The CDR3: CASSQTANYGYTF. CDR3 bases: TGCGCCAGCAGCCAAACAGCTAACTATGGCTACACCTTC.

V usage is TRBV5-4 and J usage is TRBJ2-5; D ambiguous. The CDR3 is 14 amino acids. CDR1 is SGHNT, CDR2 YYREEE, per germline (reference sequence). Between the trimmed V and J ends, which lost 0 bases and 3 bases, there was a span of 9 bases. The CDR3 region is CASSLGPLKETQYF. The DNA of the CDR3 is TGTGCCAGCAGCTTGGGGCCGTTGAAAGAGACCCAGTACTTC.

This clonotype came up a few times. The genes are TRBV24-1 and TRBJ2-3, with unresolved D. V gave up 7 bases and J gave up 3 bases, with 4 bases separating them. The CDR3 is 11 residues long. Germline V CDR1 and CDR2: KGHDR, SFDVKD. The CDR3 region is CATSNTDTQYF. For the CDR3, the DNA is TGTGCCACCAGCAATACAGATACGCAGTATTTT.